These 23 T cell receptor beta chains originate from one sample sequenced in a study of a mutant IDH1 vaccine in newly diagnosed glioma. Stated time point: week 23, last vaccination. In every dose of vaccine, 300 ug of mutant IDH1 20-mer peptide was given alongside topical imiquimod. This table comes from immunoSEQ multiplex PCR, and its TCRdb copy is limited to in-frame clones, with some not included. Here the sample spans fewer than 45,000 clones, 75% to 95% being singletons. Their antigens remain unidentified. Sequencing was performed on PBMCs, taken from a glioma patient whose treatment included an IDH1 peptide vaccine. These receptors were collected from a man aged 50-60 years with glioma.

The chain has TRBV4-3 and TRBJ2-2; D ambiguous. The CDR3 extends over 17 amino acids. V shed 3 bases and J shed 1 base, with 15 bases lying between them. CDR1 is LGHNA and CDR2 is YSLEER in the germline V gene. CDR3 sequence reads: CASSQSLKDMNTGELFF. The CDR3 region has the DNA TGCGCCAGCAGCCAGAGCCTGAAGGATATGAACACCGGGGAGCTGTTTTTT.

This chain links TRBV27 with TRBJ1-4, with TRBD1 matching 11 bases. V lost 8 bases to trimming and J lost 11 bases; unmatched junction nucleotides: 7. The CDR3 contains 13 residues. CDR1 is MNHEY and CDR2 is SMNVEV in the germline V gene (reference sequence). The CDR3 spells CASAGTGGIKLFF. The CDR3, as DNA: TGTGCCAGCGCCGGGACAGGGGGGATTAAACTGTTTTTT. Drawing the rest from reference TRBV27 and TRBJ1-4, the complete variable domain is EAQVTQNPRYLITVTGKKLTVTCSQNMNHEYMSWYRQDPGLGLRQIYYSMNVEVTDKGDVPEGYKVSRKEKRNFPLILESPSPNQTSLYFCASAGTGGIKLFFGSGTQLSVL.

CDR3 region: CASSLGGGYSYEQYF. The CDR3 bases are TGTGCCAGCAGCTTAGGCGGCGGATACTCCTACGAGCAGTACTTC. V gene TRBV11-2 combines with J gene TRBJ2-7; D gene unclear. The CDR3 loop spans 15 amino acids. Trimming took 1 base from V and 0 from J, leaving 10 bases between them. In germline, CDR1 is SGHAT, CDR2 FQNNGV.

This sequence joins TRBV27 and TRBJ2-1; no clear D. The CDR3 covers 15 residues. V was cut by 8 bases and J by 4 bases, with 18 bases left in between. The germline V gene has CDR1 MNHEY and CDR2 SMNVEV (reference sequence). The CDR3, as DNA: TGTGCCAGCCGCTTTCATGCACTGGCTTACAATGAGCAGTTCTTC. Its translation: CASRFHALAYNEQFF.

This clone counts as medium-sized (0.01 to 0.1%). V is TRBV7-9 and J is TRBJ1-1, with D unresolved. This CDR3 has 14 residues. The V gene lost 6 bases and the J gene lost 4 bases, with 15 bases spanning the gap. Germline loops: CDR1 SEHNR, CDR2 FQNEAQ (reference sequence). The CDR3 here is CASSQEGVGTEAFF. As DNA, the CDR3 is TGTGCCAGCAGTCAGGAGGGTGTGGGCACTGAAGCTTTCTTT. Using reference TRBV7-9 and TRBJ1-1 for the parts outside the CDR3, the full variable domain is DTGVSQNPRHKITKRGQNVTFRCDPISEHNRLYWYRQTLGQGPEFLTYFQNEAQLEKSRLLSDRFSAERPKGSFSTLEIQRTEQGDSAMYLCASSQEGVGTEAFFGQGTRLTVV.

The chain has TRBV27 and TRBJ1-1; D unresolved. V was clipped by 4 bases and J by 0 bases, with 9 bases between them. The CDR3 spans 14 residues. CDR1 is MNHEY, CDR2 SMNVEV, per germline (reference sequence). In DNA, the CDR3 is TGTGCCAGCAGTTCAGCGGGCTTGAACACTGAAGCTTTCTTT. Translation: CASSSAGLNTEAFF.

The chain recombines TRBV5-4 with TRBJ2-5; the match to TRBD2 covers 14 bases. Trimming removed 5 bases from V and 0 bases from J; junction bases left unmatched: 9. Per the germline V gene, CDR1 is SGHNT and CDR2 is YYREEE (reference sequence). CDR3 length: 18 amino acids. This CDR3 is CASRPGLAGGSYQETQYF. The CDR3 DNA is TGTGCCAGCAGACCCGGACTAGCGGGGGGATCTTACCAAGAGACCCAGTACTTC.

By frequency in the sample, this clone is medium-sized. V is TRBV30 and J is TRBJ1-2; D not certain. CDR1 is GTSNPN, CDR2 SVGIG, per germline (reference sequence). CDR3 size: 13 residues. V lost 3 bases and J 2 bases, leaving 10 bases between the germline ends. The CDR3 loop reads CAWRTAGNYGYTF. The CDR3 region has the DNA TGTGCCTGGAGGACTGCTGGGAACTATGGCTACACCTTC.

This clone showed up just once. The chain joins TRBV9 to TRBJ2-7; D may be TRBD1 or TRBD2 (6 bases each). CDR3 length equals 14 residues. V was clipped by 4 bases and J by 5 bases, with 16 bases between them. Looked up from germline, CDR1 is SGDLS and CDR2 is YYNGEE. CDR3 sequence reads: CASSQEGGSDEQYF. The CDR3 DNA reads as TGTGCCAGCAGCCAGGAGGGGGGCTCGGACGAGCAGTACTTC.

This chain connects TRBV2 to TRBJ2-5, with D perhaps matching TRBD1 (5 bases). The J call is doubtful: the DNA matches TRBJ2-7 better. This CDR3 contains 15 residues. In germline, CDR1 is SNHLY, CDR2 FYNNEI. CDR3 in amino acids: CASSNQGGSSYEQYF. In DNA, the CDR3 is TGTGCCAGCAGTAACCAGGGTGGAAGCTCCTACGAGCAGTACTTC.

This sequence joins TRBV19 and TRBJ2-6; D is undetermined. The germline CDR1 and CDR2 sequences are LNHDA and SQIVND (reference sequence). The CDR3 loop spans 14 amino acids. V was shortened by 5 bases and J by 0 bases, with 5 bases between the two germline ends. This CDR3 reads CASSLDSGANVLTF. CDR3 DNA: TGTGCCAGTAGTCTGGACTCTGGGGCCAACGTCCTGACTTTC.

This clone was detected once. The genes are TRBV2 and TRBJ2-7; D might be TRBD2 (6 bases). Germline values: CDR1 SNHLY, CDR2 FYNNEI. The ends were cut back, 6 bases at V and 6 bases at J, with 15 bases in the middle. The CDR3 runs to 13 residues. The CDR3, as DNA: TGTGCCAGCAGCCCGGACTATTCGGGCGAGCAGTACTTC. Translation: CASSPDYSGEQYF.

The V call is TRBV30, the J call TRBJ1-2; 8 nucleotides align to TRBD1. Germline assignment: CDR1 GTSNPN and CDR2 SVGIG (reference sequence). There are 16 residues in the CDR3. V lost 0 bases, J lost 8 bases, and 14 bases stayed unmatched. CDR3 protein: CAWSVLSGGWLDGYTF. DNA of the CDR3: TGTGCCTGGAGTGTACTTTCAGGGGGCTGGCTTGACGGCTACACCTTC.

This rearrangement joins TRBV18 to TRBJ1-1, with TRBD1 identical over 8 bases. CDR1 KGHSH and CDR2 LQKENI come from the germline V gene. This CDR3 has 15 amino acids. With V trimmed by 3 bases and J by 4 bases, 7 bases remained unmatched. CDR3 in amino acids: CASSPQTGEGTEAFF. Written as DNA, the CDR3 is TGTGCCAGCTCACCTCAGACAGGGGAGGGCACTGAAGCTTTCTTT.

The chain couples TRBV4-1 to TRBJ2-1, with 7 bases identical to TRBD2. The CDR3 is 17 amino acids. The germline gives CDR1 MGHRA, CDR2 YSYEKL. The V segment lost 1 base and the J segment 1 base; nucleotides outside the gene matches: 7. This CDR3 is CASSQALSGRSYNEQFF. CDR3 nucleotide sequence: TGCGCCAGCAGCCAAGCCCTTAGCGGGCGTTCCTACAATGAGCAGTTCTTC.

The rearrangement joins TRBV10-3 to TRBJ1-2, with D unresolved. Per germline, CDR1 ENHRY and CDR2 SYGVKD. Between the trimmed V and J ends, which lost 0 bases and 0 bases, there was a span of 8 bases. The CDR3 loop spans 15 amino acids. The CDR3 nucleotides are TGTGCCATCAGTGAGTCTTCGGCAGCTAACTATGGCTACACCTTC. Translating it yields CAISESSAANYGYTF.

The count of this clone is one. CDR3 coding DNA: TGTGCCAGCAGTTACTCGGTTACGGGGGGCGGCACTGAAGCTTTCTTT. Its translation is CASSYSVTGGGTEAFF. V is TRBV6-6 and J is TRBJ1-1; possibly TRBD1 for D (6 bases). The CDR3 is 16 amino acids. CDR1 is MNHNY and CDR2 is SVGAGI in the germline V gene (reference sequence). V gave up 0 bases and J gave up 4 bases, with 15 bases separating them.

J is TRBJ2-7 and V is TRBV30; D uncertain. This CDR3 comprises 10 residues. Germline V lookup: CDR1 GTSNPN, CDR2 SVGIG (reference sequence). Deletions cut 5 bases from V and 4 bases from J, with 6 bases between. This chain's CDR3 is CAWGVYEQYF. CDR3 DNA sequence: TGTGCCTGGGGGGTGTACGAGCAGTACTTC.

CDR3 coding DNA: TGTGCCAGCAGCTCAATAGCGGGAGGGCCGCAGTTGGATGAGCAGTTCTTC. Amino acid sequence: CASSSIAGGPQLDEQFF. The genes are TRBV5-4 and TRBJ2-1, with 11 bases fitting TRBD2. The CDR3 length is 17 residues. J was trimmed by 8 bases and V by 3 bases; bases with no gene match: 13. In germline, CDR1 is SGHNT, CDR2 YYREEE (reference sequence).

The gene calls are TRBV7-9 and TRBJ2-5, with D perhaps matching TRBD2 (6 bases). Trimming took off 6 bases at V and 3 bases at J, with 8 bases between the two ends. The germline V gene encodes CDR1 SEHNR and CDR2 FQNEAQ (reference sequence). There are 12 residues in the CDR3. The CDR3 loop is CASRTGEETQYF. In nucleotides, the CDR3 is TGTGCCAGCAGGACGGGAGAAGAGACCCAGTACTTC.

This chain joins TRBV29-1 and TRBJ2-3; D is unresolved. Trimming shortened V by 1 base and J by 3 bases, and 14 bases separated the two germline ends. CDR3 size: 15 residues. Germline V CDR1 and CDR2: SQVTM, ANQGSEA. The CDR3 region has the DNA TGCAGCGTTGAAGGTGGGGATCCCCCAACAGATACGCAGTATTTT. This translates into CSVEGGDPPTDTQYF.

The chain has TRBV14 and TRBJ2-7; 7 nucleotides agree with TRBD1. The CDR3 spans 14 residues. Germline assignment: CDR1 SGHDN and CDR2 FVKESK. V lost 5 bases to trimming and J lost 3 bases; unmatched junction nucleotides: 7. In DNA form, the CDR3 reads TGTGCCAGCAGCTCCGGGACAGCCATCTACGAGCAGTACTTC. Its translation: CASSSGTAIYEQYF.

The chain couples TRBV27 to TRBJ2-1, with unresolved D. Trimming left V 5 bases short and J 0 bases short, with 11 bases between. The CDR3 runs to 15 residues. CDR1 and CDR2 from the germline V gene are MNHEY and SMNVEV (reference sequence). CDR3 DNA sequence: TGTGCCAGCAGTCTGGTTCTGAGCTCCTACAATGAGCAGTTCTTC. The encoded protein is CASSLVLSSYNEQFF.